These T cell receptor beta chains were read from a single sample in a study of neurological immune-mediated disorders. TCRdb ran MiXCR on the 5' RACE reads and lists one entry per CDR3 protein. The data hold about 62,000 distinct CDR3 sequences, with about 3.5% observed a single time. Sequencing used PBMCs. These receptors were obtained from a woman between 50 and 59 years old with multiple sclerosis. Each CDR3 is given with its conserved first and last residue. Fields, in order: D gene, J gene, clone size, V gene, CDR3 DNA, CDR3 protein. A D gene is named only where the DNA matches it firmly. Only some rows state a clone size, as once, few, many or a class for expanded clones.

D gene: .; J gene: TRBJ1-1; clone size: many; V gene: TRBV4-3; CDR3 DNA: TGCGCCAGCAGCCAGGGAGTGTCGCGGTCGAACACTGAAGCTTTCTTT; CDR3 protein: CASSQGVSRSNTEAFF
D gene: TRBD1; J gene: TRBJ2-3; clone size: many; V gene: TRBV6-6; CDR3 DNA: TGTGCCAGCAGCGACAGGGCTAGCACAGATACGCAGTATTTT; CDR3 protein: CASSDRASTDTQYF
D gene: TRBD1; J gene: TRBJ1-4; clone size: many; V gene: TRBV12-3/TRBV12-4; CDR3 DNA: TGTGCCAGCAGTACAACAGGGGGTGGTGAAAAACTGTTTTTT; CDR3 protein: CASSTTGGGEKLFF
D gene: .; J gene: TRBJ2-2; clone size: many; V gene: TRBV5-1; CDR3 DNA: TGCGCCAGCAGCTTGGGAGGCGGGACCGGGGAGCTGTTTTTT; CDR3 protein: CASSLGGGTGELFF
D gene: TRBD2; J gene: TRBJ2-5; clone size: many; V gene: TRBV7-2; CDR3 DNA: TGTGCCAGCAGCTGGCGGACTAGCCGAGAGATAGACCAGTACTTC; CDR3 protein: CASSWRTSREIDQYF
D gene: .; J gene: TRBJ2-2; clone size: many; V gene: TRBV29-1; CDR3 DNA: TGCAGCGTCCCACGCCCGAACACCGGGGAGCTGTTTTTT; CDR3 protein: CSVPRPNTGELFF
D gene: .; J gene: TRBJ2-3; clone size: few; V gene: TRBV5-1; CDR3 DNA: TGCGCCAGCAGCTTGGCGGTCGACCGTCTGGCAGATACGCAGTATTTT; CDR3 protein: CASSLAVDRLADTQYF
D gene: .; J gene: TRBJ2-7; clone size: few; V gene: TRBV27; CDR3 DNA: TGTGCCAGCAGTTTATTTGGTGGGGCGGAGCAGTACTTC; CDR3 protein: CASSLFGGAEQYF
D gene: TRBD1; J gene: TRBJ1-6; clone size: .; V gene: TRBV6-1; CDR3 DNA: TGTGCCAGCAGTTCTCCCGGGACAGACAATTCACCCCTCAACTTT; CDR3 protein: CASSSPGTDNSPLNF
D gene: .; J gene: TRBJ1-5; clone size: many; V gene: TRBV24-1; CDR3 DNA: TGTGCCACCAACGACAGAAGCAATCAGCCCCAGCATTTT; CDR3 protein: CATNDRSNQPQHF
D gene: TRBD1; J gene: TRBJ2-1; clone size: many; V gene: TRBV7-9; CDR3 DNA: TGTGCCAGCAGCTGGACAGGGGCCTACAATGAGCAGTTCTTC; CDR3 protein: CASSWTGAYNEQFF